One and the same sample provided the 31 T cell receptor beta chains below, sequenced in a study of PD-1 blockade in classical Hodgkin lymphoma. With no exception, relapse followed autologous stem cell transplantation in all patients, and brentuximab vedotin exposure varied. Here immunoSEQ multiplex PCR was the method, and the copy in TCRdb shows in-frame clones only, minus some. The sample lists 4,000 to 4,500 clones, around 77% occurring once. Sequenced here: peripheral blood mononuclear cells (PBMCs), sampled at baseline. Receptors originate from a human donor with classical Hodgkin lymphoma.

J is TRBJ1-3 and V is TRBV6-1; D remains unclear. Germline V gives CDR1 MNHNS, CDR2 SASEGT. This CDR3 is 16 amino acids long. V gave up 0 bases and J gave up 0 bases, with 9 bases separating them. CDR3 DNA: TGTGCCAGCAGTGAAGCCCGAAGGGCCTCTGGAAACACCATATATTTT. This gives the protein CASSEARRASGNTIYF.

V is TRBV27 and J is TRBJ2-5, with TRBD1 matching over 8 bases. The CDR3 is 14 residues long. CDR1 and CDR2 (germline): MNHEY, SMNVEV (reference sequence). Trimming cost V 0 bases and J 4 bases; bases outside gene matches: 1. CDR3 region: CASSLSTGVETQYF. CDR3 in DNA: TGTGCCAGCAGTTTATCGACAGGGGTAGAGACCCAGTACTTC.

The rearrangement links TRBV6-1 to TRBJ2-5; D assignment may be TRBD1 or TRBD2 (5 bases each). The CDR3 has 14 residues. With 4 bases removed from V and 2 bases from J, the gap between germline ends came to 11 bases. Germline lookup yields CDR1 MNHNS and CDR2 SASEGT. CDR3 region: CASSVGTKQETQYF. The CDR3 nucleotides read TGTGCCAGCAGTGTCGGGACCAAACAAGAGACCCAGTACTTC.

This clone was counted once. The chain couples TRBV5-8 to TRBJ1-1, with 7 bases that match TRBD1. The germline gives CDR1 SGHTS, CDR2 YDEGEE. With V trimmed by 1 base and J by 7 bases, 4 bases remained unmatched. The CDR3 consists of 13 residues. The CDR3 nucleotides read TGTGCCAGCAGCTTGAACAGGGGACTTGAAGCTTTCTTT. Its protein is CASSLNRGLEAFF. Drawing the rest from reference TRBV5-8 and TRBJ1-1, the complete variable domain is EAGVTQSPTHLIKTRGQQATLRCSPISGHTSVYWYQQALGLGLQFLLWYDEGEERNRGNFPPRFSGRQFPNYSSELNVNALELEDSALYLCASSLNRGLEAFFGQGTRLTVV.

The chain is built from TRBV5-1 and TRBJ2-2; 8 nucleotides match TRBD1. The length of the CDR3 is 15 residues. The V gene end was trimmed by 4 bases and the J gene end by 13 bases; junction bases not matched to a gene: 15. Germline lookup yields CDR1 SGHRS and CDR2 YFSETQ. The CDR3, as DNA: TGCGCCAGCAGCGAAAGGACAGGGACCACCCAAGGGCTGTTTTTT. It is translated as CASSERTGTTQGLFF.

This chain joins TRBV7-2 and TRBJ2-1; 8 nucleotides agree with TRBD2. Trimming at V came to 6 bases and at J to 3 bases, leaving 7 bases not matched to a gene. Germline V CDR1 and CDR2: SGHTA, FQGNSA. The CDR3 is made up of 15 amino acids. The CDR3 coding sequence is TGTGCCAGCAGTCTGGAGACTAGCGTCTACAATGAGCAGTTCTTC. It codes for CASSLETSVYNEQFF.

The J gene is TRBJ2-7, the V gene TRBV11-2; D remains unclear. The length of the CDR3 is 13 residues. Germline loops: CDR1 SGHAT, CDR2 FQNNGV. Between the trimmed V and J ends, which lost 2 bases and 0 bases, there was a span of 5 bases. In DNA, the CDR3 is TGTGCCAGCAGCTTACAAACCTCCTACGAGCAGTACTTC. As protein: CASSLQTSYEQYF.

The chain employs TRBV28 and TRBJ2-7; 9 bases are shared with TRBD1. The V and J ends lost 4 bases and 3 bases, in that order; junction bases with no gene match: 7. Germline V lookup: CDR1 MDHEN, CDR2 SYDVKM. The CDR3 consists of 15 residues. The CDR3 coding sequence is TGTGCCAGCAGTTCCGGGACAGGGCTCCTCTACGAGCAGTACTTC. As protein: CASSSGTGLLYEQYF.

The V call is TRBV28, the J call TRBJ1-1; D not certain. V dropped 5 bases and J dropped 0 bases, with 10 bases sitting between them. The CDR3 covers 14 residues. The germline V gene has CDR1 MDHEN and CDR2 SYDVKM. CDR3 nucleotide sequence: TGTGCCAGCAGTATAACAGCGGTGAACACTGAAGCTTTCTTT. Translating it yields CASSITAVNTEAFF.

The chain is built from TRBV7-9 and TRBJ1-1; a possible D gene is TRBD1 (5 bases). The V and J ends lost 2 bases and 2 bases respectively, with 9 bases between them. Germline V lookup: CDR1 SEHNR, CDR2 FQNEAQ (reference sequence). This CDR3 is built from 14 residues. This chain's CDR3 is CASSLQGRNTEAFF. In nucleotides, the CDR3 is TGTGCCAGCAGCTTACAGGGTCGAAACACTGAAGCTTTCTTT.

The DNA of the CDR3 is TGTGCCAGCAGTAATACAGGGGGGGGGACTGAAGCTTTCTTT. Residues: CASSNTGGGTEAFF. The gene calls are TRBV28 and TRBJ1-1; 8 bases are shared with TRBD1. Per the germline V gene, CDR1 is MDHEN and CDR2 is SYDVKM. The CDR3 loop spans 14 amino acids. Trimming removed 5 bases from V and 5 bases from J; junction bases left unmatched: 7.

The rearrangement uses TRBV6-6 and TRBJ1-5; 7 nucleotides line up with TRBD1. This CDR3 has 15 residues. V was pared by 5 bases and J by 2 bases, with 6 bases of the junction left unmatched. Germline V gene data show CDR1 as MNHNY and CDR2 as SVGAGI (reference sequence). The CDR3 region is CASSASTGGNQPQHF. The CDR3 DNA follows: TGTGCCAGCAGTGCAAGTACAGGGGGCAATCAGCCCCAGCATTTT.

This chain connects TRBV5-5 to TRBJ1-3, with D possibly TRBD1 on 5 matching bases. CDR1 and CDR2 (germline): SGHKS, YYEKEE (reference sequence). V was pared by 4 bases and J by 5 bases, with 16 bases between. There are 15 residues in the CDR3. The CDR3 nucleotides are TGTGCCAGCAGCCCTCTAGGGCAGGGAAGAAACACCATATATTTT. Translating gives CASSPLGQGRNTIYF.

This chain connects TRBV29-1 to TRBJ2-1, with D uncertain. With 5 bases removed from V and 6 bases from J, the gap between germline ends came to 8 bases. This CDR3 region has 11 residues. Germline CDR1 reads SQVTM; CDR2 reads ANQGSEA. DNA for the CDR3: TGCAGCGTTACTCACGTCAATGAGCAGTTCTTC. Protein: CSVTHVNEQFF.

V and J are TRBV6-1 and TRBJ1-1; D might be TRBD1 (5 bases). V was clipped by 1 base and J by 6 bases, with 12 bases between them. This CDR3 is 14 amino acids long. Looked up from germline, CDR1 is MNHNS and CDR2 is SASEGT. The CDR3: CASSEGDLGAEAFF. For the CDR3, the DNA is TGTGCCAGCAGTGAAGGGGATCTGGGGGCTGAAGCTTTCTTT.

V and J are TRBV7-2 and TRBJ1-2, with a weak D call TRBD1 (5 bases). The germline V gene encodes CDR1 SGHTA and CDR2 FQGNSA. The CDR3 contains 15 residues. Trimming took off 1 base at V and 6 bases at J, with 15 bases between the two ends. The CDR3 here is CASSLVGASPNGYTF. CDR3 in DNA: TGTGCCAGCAGCTTAGTTGGGGCCTCTCCCAATGGCTACACCTTC.

For this clone: A read error may produce the germline difference seen at one junction end. The chain uses TRBV5-4 and TRBJ2-2; 8 nucleotides agree with TRBD1. Germline V gene lookup returns CDR1 SGHNT and CDR2 YYREEE (reference sequence). The CDR3 sequence is 16 residues long. For the CDR3, the DNA is TGCGCCAGCAGCCACGGAAGGGGACAGGACACCGGGGAGCTGTTTTTT. This codes for CASSHGRGQDTGELFF.

The J gene is TRBJ1-5, the V gene TRBV19; no definite D call. Trimming cost V 7 bases and J 4 bases, with 20 bases left between them. The CDR3 is 16 amino acids. Per the germline V gene, CDR1 is LNHDA and CDR2 is SQIVND (reference sequence). CDR3 protein: CASNLGRPGGNQPQHF. Written as DNA, the CDR3 is TGTGCCAGTAATTTGGGTAGGCCAGGTGGAAATCAGCCCCAGCATTTT.

V and J are TRBV6-1 and TRBJ2-6; the D gene could be TRBD1 or TRBD2 (5 bases each). Germline values: CDR1 MNHNS, CDR2 SASEGT. Trimming pared 4 bases from V and 0 bases from J, leaving 13 bases between. CDR3 length: 17 amino acids. CDR3: CASSGRDRRSGANVLTF. In DNA, the CDR3 is TGTGCCAGCAGTGGCCGGGACCGCCGCTCTGGGGCCAACGTCCTGACTTTC.

The chain has TRBV7-6 and TRBJ2-2, with 11 bases fitting TRBD2. J lost 6 bases, V lost 4 bases, and 4 bases had no gene match. CDR1 SGHVS and CDR2 FNYEAQ come from the germline V gene. The CDR3 length is 15 residues. The CDR3, as DNA: TGTGCCAGCAGCTCAACTAGCGGGAGTTCCGGGGAGCTGTTTTTT. Encoded protein: CASSSTSGSSGELFF.

The V gene is TRBV19, the J gene TRBJ2-3; 7 bases agree with TRBD2. The CDR3 extends over 16 amino acids. V was pared by 5 bases and J by 5 bases, with 13 bases of the junction left unmatched. The V gene's germline CDR1 is LNHDA and CDR2 SQIVND (reference sequence). This chain's CDR3 is CASSGLVSYPGDTQYF. In DNA form, the CDR3 reads TGTGCCAGTAGTGGACTAGTCTCATACCCCGGAGATACGCAGTATTTT.

The genes are TRBV7-2 and TRBJ2-3, with TRBD2 matching 8 bases. The CDR3 has 16 residues. V lost 5 bases, J lost 5 bases, and 12 bases stayed unmatched. Germline assignment: CDR1 SGHTA and CDR2 FQGNSA. For the CDR3, the DNA is TGTGCCAGCAGCGTCCGAGCGGGGGCTGGCGGAGATACGCAGTATTTT. This sequence encodes CASSVRAGAGGDTQYF.

The V call is TRBV7-8, the J call TRBJ2-7; tentative D call: TRBD2 (5 bases). Trimming left V 6 bases short and J 2 bases short, with 17 bases between. The V gene's germline CDR1 is SGHVS and CDR2 FQNEAQ. CDR3 length: 15 residues. The CDR3 is CASRDWVSTPYEQYF. The CDR3 nucleotides read TGTGCCAGCAGGGACTGGGTGTCGACCCCCTACGAGCAGTACTTC.

This clone appeared a single time. J is TRBJ2-7 and V is TRBV28; TRBD1 aligns across 7 bases. Germline CDR1 MDHEN, CDR2 SYDVKM. The CDR3 runs to 12 residues. The V and J ends lost 5 bases and 3 bases, in that order; junction bases with no gene match: 1. Written as DNA, the CDR3 is TGTGCCAGCAGTACAGGGGTCTACGAGCAGTACTTC. This translates into CASSTGVYEQYF.

This clone was seen a handful of times. The chain employs TRBV4-2 and TRBJ1-1, with D unclear. Trimming shortened V by 1 base and J by 1 base, and 10 bases separated the two germline ends. This CDR3 is 15 amino acids long. Germline lookup yields CDR1 LGHNA and CDR2 YNFKEQ. The CDR3 loop reads CASSQAWSGNTEAFF. CDR3 sequence (DNA): TGTGCCAGCAGCCAAGCTTGGTCAGGGAACACTGAAGCTTTCTTT.

The chain has TRBV5-8 and TRBJ2-3; no reliable D call. The ends were cut back, 0 bases at V and 5 bases at J, with 19 bases in the middle. The CDR3 has 17 amino acids. Germline V CDR1 and CDR2: SGHTS, YDEGEE. The chain's CDR3 is CASSLGLHYSRRDTQYF. The CDR3 DNA reads TGTGCCAGCAGCTTGGGGCTGCATTACAGCAGGAGAGATACGCAGTATTTT.

This clone has just one count. The V gene is TRBV19, the J gene TRBJ2-3, with a possible D match to TRBD2 (5 bases). Trimming pared 7 bases from V and 1 base from J, leaving 15 bases between. This CDR3 is 15 amino acids long. CDR1 and CDR2 (germline): LNHDA, SQIVND (reference sequence). This CDR3 is CASTSLGSGTDTQYF. The CDR3 coding sequence is TGTGCCAGTACGAGTTTAGGGAGCGGCACAGATACGCAGTATTTT.

V and J are TRBV7-8 and TRBJ2-3; TRBD2 agrees at 7 bases. The CDR3 contains 20 residues. CDR1 is SGHVS and CDR2 is FQNEAQ in the germline V gene. V lost 1 base and J lost 0; bases outside the gene matches: 16. The CDR3: CASSLVQRGRLNPSTDTQYF. The CDR3 coding sequence is TGTGCCAGCAGCTTAGTACAGCGGGGTCGGCTGAACCCTAGCACAGATACGCAGTATTTT.

This clone occurred once. V is TRBV6-5 and J is TRBJ1-1, with 9 bases lining up with TRBD1. The CDR3 consists of 14 residues. Germline V CDR1 and CDR2: MNHEY, SVGAGI. After removal of 7 bases from V and 3 bases from J, the junction contained 6 bases not matched to a gene. CDR3 bases: TGTGCCAGCAACAGGGGGCGCGGGGACACTGAAGCTTTCTTT. Amino acid sequence: CASNRGRGDTEAFF.

This chain connects TRBV19 to TRBJ2-1, with 9 bases lining up with TRBD2. The CDR3 has 17 amino acids. With 5 bases clipped from V and 4 bases from J, the junction kept 12 bases outside the gene matches. Germline V lookup: CDR1 LNHDA, CDR2 SQIVND (reference sequence). Here the CDR3 reads CASSGLAGTFPYNEQFF. The DNA of the CDR3 is TGTGCCAGTAGTGGTCTAGCGGGGACATTCCCTTACAATGAGCAGTTCTTC.

The V gene is TRBV11-2, the J gene TRBJ1-6, with D unresolved. Deletions cut 6 bases from V and 6 bases from J, with 9 bases between. The CDR3 consists of 13 residues. Germline V gene data show CDR1 as SGHAT and CDR2 as FQNNGV. CDR3 bases: TGTGCCAGCAGTGGGGTGATTAATTCACCCCTCCACTTT. As protein: CASSGVINSPLHF.